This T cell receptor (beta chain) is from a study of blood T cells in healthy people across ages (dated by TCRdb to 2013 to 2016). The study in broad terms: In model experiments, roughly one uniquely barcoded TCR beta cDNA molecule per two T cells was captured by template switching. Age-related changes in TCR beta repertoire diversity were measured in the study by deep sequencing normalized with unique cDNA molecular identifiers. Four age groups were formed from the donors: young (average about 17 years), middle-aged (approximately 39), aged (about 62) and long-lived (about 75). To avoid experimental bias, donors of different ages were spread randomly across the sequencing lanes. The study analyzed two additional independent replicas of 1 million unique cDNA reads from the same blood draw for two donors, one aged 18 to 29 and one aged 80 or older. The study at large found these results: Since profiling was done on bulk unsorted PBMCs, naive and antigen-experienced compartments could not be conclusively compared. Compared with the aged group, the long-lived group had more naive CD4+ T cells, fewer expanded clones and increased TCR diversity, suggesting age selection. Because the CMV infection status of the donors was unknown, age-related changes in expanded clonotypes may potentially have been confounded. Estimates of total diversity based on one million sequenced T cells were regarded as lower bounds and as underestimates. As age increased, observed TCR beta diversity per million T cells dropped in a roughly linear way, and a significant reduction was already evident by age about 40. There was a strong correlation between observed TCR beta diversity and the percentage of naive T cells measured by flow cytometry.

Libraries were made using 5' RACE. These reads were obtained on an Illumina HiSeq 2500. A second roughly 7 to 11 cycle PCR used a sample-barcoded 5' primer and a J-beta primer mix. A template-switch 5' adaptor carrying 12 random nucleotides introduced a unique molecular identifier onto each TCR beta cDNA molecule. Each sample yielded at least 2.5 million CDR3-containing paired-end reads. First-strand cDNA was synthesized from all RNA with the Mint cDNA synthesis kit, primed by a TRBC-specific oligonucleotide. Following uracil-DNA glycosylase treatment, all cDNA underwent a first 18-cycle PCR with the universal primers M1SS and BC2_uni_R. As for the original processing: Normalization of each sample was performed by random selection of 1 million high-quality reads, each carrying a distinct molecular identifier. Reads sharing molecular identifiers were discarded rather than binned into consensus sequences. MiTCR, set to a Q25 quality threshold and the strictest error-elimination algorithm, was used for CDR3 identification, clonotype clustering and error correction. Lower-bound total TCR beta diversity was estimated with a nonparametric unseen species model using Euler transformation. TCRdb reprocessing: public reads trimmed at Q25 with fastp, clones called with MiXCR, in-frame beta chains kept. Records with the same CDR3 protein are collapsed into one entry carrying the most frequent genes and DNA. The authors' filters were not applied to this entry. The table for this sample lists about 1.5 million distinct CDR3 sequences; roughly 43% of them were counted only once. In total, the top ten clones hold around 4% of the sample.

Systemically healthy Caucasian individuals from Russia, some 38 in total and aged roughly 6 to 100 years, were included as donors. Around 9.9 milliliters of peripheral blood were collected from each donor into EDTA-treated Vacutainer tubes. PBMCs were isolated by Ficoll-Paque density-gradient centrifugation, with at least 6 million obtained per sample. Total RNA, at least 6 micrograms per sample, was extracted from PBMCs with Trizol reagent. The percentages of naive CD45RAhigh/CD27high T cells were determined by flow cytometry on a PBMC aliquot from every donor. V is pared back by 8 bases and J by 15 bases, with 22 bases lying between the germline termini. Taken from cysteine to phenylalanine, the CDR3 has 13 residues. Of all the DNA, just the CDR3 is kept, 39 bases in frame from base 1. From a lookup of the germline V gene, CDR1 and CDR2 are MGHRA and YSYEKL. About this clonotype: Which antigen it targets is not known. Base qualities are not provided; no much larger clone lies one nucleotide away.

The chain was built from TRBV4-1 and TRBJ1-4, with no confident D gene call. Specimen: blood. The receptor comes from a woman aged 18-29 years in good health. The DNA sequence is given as TGCGCCAGCGGCCTTGTGGGCCCAGAAAAGGTGTTTTTT. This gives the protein CASGLVGPEKVFF.